This is a list of T cell receptor beta chains from one sample in a study of regulatory T cells in long-lasting Graves disease. TCRdb reanalysed the multiplex PCR reads using MiXCR and keeps one entry per CDR3 protein. The repertoire holds approximately 470,000 distinct CDR3 sequences, with about a sixth as singletons. This same sample was also taken into another study, of T cells in Graves' hyperthyroidism and ophthalmopathy.

The source was peripheral blood mononuclear cells (PBMCs), collected at new diagnosis, from a patient treated with antithyroid drugs. These receptor sequences come from a middle-aged man with Graves disease. CDR3s include the opening cysteine and the closing phenylalanine or tryptophan. The D gene is left open where the match is weak. Expanded clones get a size class; other rows say once, few or many, or leave the size out.

many | NA | TRBJ2-7 | TRBV2 | TGTGCCAGCGTCCGGAAAGGGTACGAGCAGTACTTC | CASVRKGYEQYF
NA | TRBD1 | TRBJ1-2 | TRBV27 | TGTGCCAACAGTGAGGGACAGAACTATGGCTACACCTTC | CANSEGQNYGYTF
few | NA | TRBJ1-4 | TRBV9 | TGTGCCAGCAGCGCCCGGGGAACAGGGTACGAAAAACTGTTTTTT | CASSARGTGYEKLFF
NA | TRBD2 | TRBJ2-2 | TRBV5-1 | TGCGCCAGCAGCTTGGCCGTCCTCGGAGCGGGAAGGGCCGGGGAGCTGTTTTTT | CASSLAVLGAGRAGELFF
many | TRBD2 | TRBJ2-7 | TRBV6-1 | TGTGCCAGCAGCCTACTAGCGGGAGACTACGAGCAGTACTTC | CASSLLAGDYEQYF
few | NA | TRBJ2-3 | TRBV5-4 | TGTGCCAGCAGCCTGGGACTTAACTTTGATACGCAGTATTTT | CASSLGLNFDTQYF
NA | NA | TRBJ2-6 | TRBV13 | TGTGCCAGCAGCTTCCATTCTGGGGCCAACGTCCTGACTTTC | CASSFHSGANVLTF
few | TRBD1 | TRBJ2-5 | TRBV10-1 | TGCGCCAGCAGTGTAGACAGGGCCGGCAAAGAGACCCAGTACTTC | CASSVDRAGKETQYF
many | NA | TRBJ2-1 | TRBV28 | TGTGCCAGCAGTCTCCCGCAGCGTGAGCAGTTCTTC | CASSLPQREQFF
NA | NA | TRBJ2-5 | TRBV4-2 | TGTGCCAGCAGCCAAGATTGGGCAGGGGAAGAGACCCAGTACTTC | CASSQDWAGEETQYF
many | NA | TRBJ2-5 | TRBV20-1 | TGCAGTGCTAGAGATCAGTTAGGGTTCCAAGAGACCCAGTACTTC | CSARDQLGFQETQYF
NA | NA | TRBJ2-7 | TRBV4-1 | TGCGCCAGCAGCCAAGTGACAGGTTACTACGAGCAGTACTTC | CASSQVTGYYEQYF
many | NA | TRBJ2-7 | TRBV7-3 | TGTGCCAGCAGCCACAGGGTCGGCGAGCAGTACTTC | CASSHRVGEQYF
once | TRBD2 | TRBJ2-5 | TRBV11-2 | TGTGCCAGCAGCCGAGGACTAGCGGGAGGAGTGGGAGAGACCCAGTACTTC | CASSRGLAGGVGETQYF
few | TRBD1 | TRBJ1-5 | TRBV24-1 | TGTGCCACCAGTGATTCCCACGACAGGGTCAATCAGCCCCAGCATTTT | CATSDSHDRVNQPQHF
many | TRBD2 | TRBJ2-1 | TRBV11-1 | TGTGCCAGCAGCTTAGATCGTTGGGGCGGGAGGGCCTTCAATGAGCAGTTCTTC | CASSLDRWGGRAFNEQFF
few | NA | TRBJ1-1 | TRBV29-1 | TGCAGCGTTGCCAGGAGCCCAAACACTGAAGCTTTCTTT | CSVARSPNTEAFF
NA | NA | TRBJ2-1 | TRBV3-1 | TGTGCCAGCAGCCAAAGAACCTTGCGGGACTCCTACAATGAGCAGTTCTTC | CASSQRTLRDSYNEQFF
many | NA | TRBJ2-5 | TRBV6-5 | TGTGCCAGCAGTTACTTGGGAGTAGGCGAAGAGACCCAGTACTTC | CASSYLGVGEETQYF
NA | NA | TRBJ2-4 | TRBV5-1 | TGCGCCAGCAGCTTGACGGGAGAGGCCGAAAACATTCAGTACTTC | CASSLTGEAENIQYF